This note documents a single T cell receptor (beta chain) sequence. The antigen this receptor binds is unknown. Nothing much larger sits one base from this clone, and base qualities are not available. V has 8 bases trimmed and J has 1 base trimmed; junction bases matching no gene number 16. The cysteine opens and the phenylalanine closes a CDR3 of 18 amino acids. Solely the CDR3 DNA is kept, with 54 bases framed from the first base. CDR1 and CDR2, looked up from the germline V gene, are SGHTA and FQGNSA. This sample was included in a study of beta chain features in type 1 diabetes (dated by TCRdb to the late 2010s). Notes on the research overall: Mean age, gender distribution, total cell number and subset yield were not different between patients and healthy donors. A total of about 99,000,000 sorted cells were examined across all samples, and RNA yield correlated strongly with the number of cells per subset. In the study, TCRB repertoires of sorted circulating CD4+ T cell subsets from recently diagnosed type 1 diabetes patients were compared with those of matched healthy donors. Regulatory and stem cell-like memory subsets were isolated from only 8 patients and 8 healthy donors, whereas naive and central memory subsets came from all 28 donors. Broader findings and caveats from the paper: PCR may preferentially amplify shorter templates, but because patient and control samples were amplified and corrected together, any resulting skew would affect both groups equally. Sequencing cDNA rather than genomic DNA could over-represent highly expressing activated cells, although activation and CD3 levels did not differ between groups. Naive, central memory and regulatory TCRB repertoires appeared to be more alike among patients than among healthy donors. Because small numbers of individuals were included in the HLA sub-analyses, any influence of HLA type on TCRB rearrangement was left unresolved. In all four CD4+ subsets, TCRB CDR3 length was moderately but significantly shorter in type 1 diabetes patients. At VDJ recombination sites, type 1 diabetes patients had fewer insertions and more deleted nucleotides, which implies abnormalities in thymic rearrangement.

All of the isolated RNA was reverse transcribed with the High Capacity cDNA Reverse Transcription Kit, so expressed TCRB transcripts were sequenced. Deep immunoSEQ sequencing was applied to naive, central memory and regulatory T cell samples, giving an average of around 3.4 million total reads per sample. Sorted cells were lysed in RLT buffer and RNA was extracted with DNase-treated RNeasy Micro or Mini kits, depending on cell number. Each cell subset was processed on its own to prevent cross-contamination, while patient and healthy donor samples were processed together. Using the immunoSEQ multiplex PCR, TCRB sequences were amplified from cDNA into 87-bp fragments spanning the CDR3 region. Sequencing of the amplicons was performed on the Illumina HiSeq platform. Per the authors' processing: Synthetic template baselines were used to correct PCR bias computationally, reads within Hamming distance 2 were collapsed, and singletons that could not be merged were discarded. Reads were aligned against IMGT so that V, D and J genes, CDR3 length and insertions or deletions at six rearrangement sites could be assigned. Clonotype counts were normalized to sorted cell number within each subset before computing true diversity and Gini coefficients with the tcR R package. Repertoire sharing was quantified using the overlap coefficient calculated on TCRB nucleotide sequences. As stored in TCRdb, this immuneACCESS dataset retains in-frame rearrangements with V and J assigned. A fraction of the clones does not appear; measured against another copy, unresolved V genes explain less than half of the discrepancy, and the remainder lacks a known reason. V and J calls and clone size are given by that table; D and trimming were obtained from the DNA. The sample table records about 160,000 clones; 6.5% to 8.5% of these occur just once. The ten top clones hold under 0.6% of the sample.

Each donor gave one peripheral blood draw, roughly 0.12 L on average, collected into heparinised tubes. Using a panel that included CD45RO, CCR7, CD25, CD127, CD95 and CD27, naive, central memory, regulatory and stem cell-like memory CD4+ T cells were sorted on a BD FACSAria II. A purity above 95% was achieved for all sorted populations. PBMCs were isolated immediately by Lymphoprep density gradient centrifugation and stained directly without culture. Samples were stained and sorted in pairs, with one healthy donor and one patient per experiment, so that batch effects were minimized. The V and J genes are TRBV7-2 and TRBJ2-7, with 11 junctional bases fitting TRBD2. The receptor's source is a man aged 18 to 30 with type 1 diabetes. The source material was central memory CD4+ T cells from blood. The CDR3 is CASSRIWASGGSSYEQYF. The DNA is as follows: TGTGCCAGCTCTCGAATATGGGCTAGCGGGGGGTCTTCCTACGAGCAGTACTTC.